The clone carrying this TCR beta chain was picked up one time. Some clones are missing from TCRdb's copy, which holds only in-frame ones; the method was immunoSEQ multiplex PCR. The sample holds approximately 97,000 clones, 90% to 95% seen once. CDR1 is MNHEY and CDR2 is SMNVEV in the germline V gene (reference sequence). J was trimmed by 4 bases and V by 7 bases; bases with no gene match: 9. The CDR3 consists of 16 residues. The sample comes from a study of T cell changes during pregnancy in multiple sclerosis. V gene TRBV27 combines with J gene TRBJ1-6; 8 bases are shared with TRBD1. The sample here was peripheral blood, taken after pregnancy. This TCR came from a female donor in good health, enrolled as a control in a pregnancy study. CDR3 loop: CASNTDRGQYNSPLHF. The CDR3 nucleotides are TGTGCCAGCAACACCGACAGGGGCCAATATAATTCACCCCTCCACTTT.